Below, 6 T cell receptor beta chains from the same sample are listed, as sequenced in a study of vaccination effects on CD4 cells after COVID-19. When ten to eleven days of culture had elapsed, CD4+ T cells were isolated. The individual was infected with SARS-CoV-2 between March and December 2020, as confirmed by PCR. Participants received two doses of either the BNT162b2 or mRNA-1273 vaccine. These TCRs are of unknown antigen specificity. Profiled with immunoSEQ multiplex PCR; TCRdb holds only in-frame clones, not every one. The sample comprises tens of thousands of clones, 76% of which are singletons, and roughly 3.6% rests with the top ten. This specimen consisted of CD4+ T cells from PBMCs cultured without peptide, obtained after COVID-19 vaccination. These TCRs come from a human donor who had a prior SARS-CoV-2 infection.

As concerns this clone: The junction shows a germline mismatch at one end, possibly a read error. CDR3 nucleotide sequence: TGTGCCAGCAGGACTACTACGATCCGCACACATACGCAGTATTTT. Translating gives CASRTTTIRTHTQYF. This rearrangement joins TRBV7-3 to TRBJ2-3; weak D call: TRBD2 (5 bases). CDR1 and CDR2 from the germline V gene are SGHTA and FQGTGA. This CDR3 is 15 amino acids long.

V usage is TRBV5-4 and J usage is TRBJ2-7, with 7 bases fitting TRBD2. V was clipped by 3 bases and J by 3 bases; unmatched bases: 9. The CDR3 extends over 15 amino acids. CDR1 and CDR2 (germline): SGHNT, YYREEE (reference sequence). CDR3 sequence reads: CASSWGAGINYEQYF. CDR3 DNA: TGTGCCAGCAGCTGGGGAGCGGGGATAAACTACGAGCAGTACTTC. Based on the CDR3 plus reference TRBV5-4 and TRBJ2-7, the full variable domain is ETGVTQSPTHLIKTRGQQVTLRCSSQSGHNTVSWYQQALGQGPQFIFQYYREEENGRGNFPPRFSGLQFPNYSSELNVNALELDDSALYLCASSWGAGINYEQYFGPGTRLTVT.

V gene TRBV5-1 combines with J gene TRBJ2-5, with D possibly matching TRBD2 (5 bases). Trimming removed 3 bases at V and 1 base at J, with 16 bases between. CDR3 length: 16 amino acids. In germline, CDR1 is SGHRS, CDR2 YFSETQ. CDR3 in amino acids: CASSSTTNRAQETQYF. In DNA, the CDR3 is TGCGCCAGCAGCTCGACTACAAATAGGGCCCAAGAGACCCAGTACTTC.

The genes are TRBV5-1 and TRBJ2-3; 8 bases agree with TRBD1. V was clipped by 4 bases and J by 4 bases; unmatched bases: 11. This CDR3 has 16 amino acids. CDR1 SGHRS and CDR2 YFSETQ come from the germline V gene. This CDR3 is CASSPPTGAGADTQYF. The CDR3 DNA sequence: TGCGCCAGCAGCCCACCGACAGGGGCAGGGGCAGATACGCAGTATTTT. The entire variable domain, with the rest obtained from reference TRBV5-1 and TRBJ2-3, is as follows: KAGVTQTPRYLIKTRGQQVTLSCSPISGHRSVSWYQQTPGQGLQFLFEYFSETQRNKGNFPGRFSGRQFSNSRSEMNVSTLELGDSALYLCASSPPTGAGADTQYFGPGTRLTVL.

This chain links TRBV5-1 with TRBJ1-1, with 7 bases fitting TRBD1. CDR1 is SGHRS and CDR2 is YFSETQ in the germline V gene. The CDR3 is 16 residues long. V lost 2 bases to trimming and J lost 2 bases; unmatched junction nucleotides: 9. Written as DNA, the CDR3 is TGCGCCAGCAGCTTACCATACAGGGGTTCCAACACTGAAGCTTTCTTT. Translating gives CASSLPYRGSNTEAFF.

The chain uses TRBV5-6 and TRBJ2-3; 10 bases are shared with TRBD1. Germline CDR1 reads SGHDT; CDR2 reads YYEEEE. The CDR3 length is 16 residues. The V and J ends lost 4 bases and 0 bases, in that order; junction bases with no gene match: 5. The CDR3 reads CASSPGQGTSTDTQYF. In DNA form, the CDR3 reads TGTGCCAGCAGCCCGGGACAGGGGACGAGCACAGATACGCAGTATTTT.